A single sample gave rise to the 11 T cell receptor beta chains below, sequenced in a study of shared clonotypes between healthy human individuals. The data were produced by immunoSEQ multiplex PCR, yet TCRdb's version contains in-frame clones alone and is incomplete. The table lists more than 2,000,000 clones, about 92% of them singletons. The sample consisted of naive CD4+ T cells from PBMCs. Subset specified: CD45RA+ positively selected. These receptors were collected from a man younger than 30 in good health. Some clones in this sample may be carry-over from other donors' samples.

A remark on this clone: This CDR3 is also generated by other DNA sequences in the sample. The chain joins TRBV19 to TRBJ2-5; D is perhaps TRBD1 (5 bases). Trimming removed 3 bases at V and 2 bases at J, with 7 bases between. The V gene's germline CDR1 is LNHDA and CDR2 SQIVND (reference sequence). CDR3 length: 13 residues. As DNA, the CDR3 is TGTGCCAGTAGTATCCAGGGACAAGAGACCCAGTACTTC. It encodes CASSIQGQETQYF.

The V and J genes are TRBV28 and TRBJ1-2; the D is unclear. Trimming left V 5 bases short and J 2 bases short, with 12 bases between. CDR3 length: 14 amino acids. Germline V CDR1 and CDR2: MDHEN, SYDVKM. CDR3 in DNA: TGTGCCAGCAGTCGCGGTGTGATCAACTATGGCTACACCTTC. Translation gives CASSRGVINYGYTF.

To note about this clone: Distinct nucleotide sequences in the sample also encode this CDR3. V and J are TRBV28 and TRBJ2-1; perhaps TRBD1 as D (6 bases). The V gene's germline CDR1 is MDHEN and CDR2 SYDVKM. CDR3 length equals 13 residues. Deletions cut 5 bases from V and 4 bases from J, with 9 bases between. CDR3 DNA: TGTGCCAGCAGTCCAACAGGGTACAATGAGCAGTTCTTC. It specifies CASSPTGYNEQFF.

J is TRBJ1-5 and V is TRBV6-1; no clear D. CDR3 length equals 13 residues. The V and J ends lost 6 bases and 2 bases respectively, with 8 bases between them. The germline V gene has CDR1 MNHNS and CDR2 SASEGT. CDR3 DNA: TGTGCCAGCAGGAACGGAGGCAATCAGCCCCAGCATTTT. This sequence encodes CASRNGGNQPQHF.

This chain links TRBV21-1 with TRBJ1-5; the D call in the table, TRBD1, was not verified against the DNA. TRBV21-1 represents a pseudogene. This CDR3 spans 15 amino acids. CDR3 protein: CASSKQGYSNQPQHF. CDR3 DNA sequence: TGTGCCAGCAGCAAGCAGGGCTATAGCAATCAGCCCCAGCATTTT.

About this clone: Other DNA sequences within the sample encode an identical CDR3. The rearrangement links TRBV5-1 to TRBJ2-1, with 7 nucleotides matching TRBD2. Germline V gene data show CDR1 as SGHRS and CDR2 as YFSETQ. J lost 2 bases, V lost 0 bases, and 2 bases had no gene match. This CDR3 spans 15 amino acids. The CDR3 protein is CASSLVAGAYNEQFF. In nucleotides, the CDR3 is TGCGCCAGCAGCTTGGTAGCGGGCGCCTACAATGAGCAGTTCTTC.

The chain carries TRBV11-3 and TRBJ2-1; perhaps TRBD2 as D (6 bases). In germline, CDR1 is SGHNT, CDR2 YENEEA. The V end lost 5 bases, the J end lost 2 bases, and 10 bases lay between the germline ends. The CDR3 has 14 residues. CDR3 sequence reads: CASSPAGTYNEQFF. In nucleotides, the CDR3 is TGTGCCAGCAGCCCCGCGGGGACCTACAATGAGCAGTTCTTC.

The rearrangement joins TRBV28 to TRBJ2-3; 8 bases are a match to TRBD1. The V gene end was trimmed by 5 bases and the J gene end by 4 bases; junction bases not matched to a gene: 11. The CDR3 covers 16 residues. Germline CDR1 MDHEN, CDR2 SYDVKM. In nucleotides, the CDR3 is TGTGCCAGCAGTCCTACGGGACAGGCCCCCTCAGATACGCAGTATTTT. Translating gives CASSPTGQAPSDTQYF. Full variable domain (missing parts from reference TRBV28 and TRBJ2-3): DVKVTQSSRYLVKRTGEKVFLECVQDMDHENMFWYRQDPGLGLRLIYFSYDVKMKEKGDIPEGYSVSREKKERFSLILESASTNQTSMYLCASSPTGQAPSDTQYFGPGTRLTVL.

This sequence joins TRBV11-2 and TRBJ2-5; 7 bases agree with TRBD1. Trimming cost V 4 bases and J 4 bases; bases outside gene matches: 9. CDR1 is SGHAT, CDR2 FQNNGV, per germline. The CDR3 is 15 amino acids. The CDR3: CASSSLDRSVETQYF. The DNA for the CDR3 is TGTGCCAGCAGCTCCCTGGACAGGTCTGTAGAGACCCAGTACTTC.

This sequence joins TRBV6-4 and TRBJ1-2; D unresolved. From germline, CDR1 is MRHNA and CDR2 SNTAGT. V was trimmed by 7 bases and J by 0 bases, leaving 12 bases between them. The CDR3 totals 14 residues. The DNA for the CDR3 is TGTGCCAGCAACAACTTAGGCTCTAACTATGGCTACACCTTC. As protein: CASNNLGSNYGYTF.

The rearrangement joins TRBV11-2 to TRBJ2-7; TRBD2 might be the D (6 bases). The CDR3 loop spans 15 amino acids. Germline-derived CDR1 and CDR2 are SGHAT and FQNNGV. V was pared by 4 bases and J by 2 bases, with 15 bases between. The CDR3 DNA follows: TGTGCCAGCAGCTCCCACGAGACGGGAGCCTACGAGCAGTACTTC. Protein sequence: CASSSHETGAYEQYF.